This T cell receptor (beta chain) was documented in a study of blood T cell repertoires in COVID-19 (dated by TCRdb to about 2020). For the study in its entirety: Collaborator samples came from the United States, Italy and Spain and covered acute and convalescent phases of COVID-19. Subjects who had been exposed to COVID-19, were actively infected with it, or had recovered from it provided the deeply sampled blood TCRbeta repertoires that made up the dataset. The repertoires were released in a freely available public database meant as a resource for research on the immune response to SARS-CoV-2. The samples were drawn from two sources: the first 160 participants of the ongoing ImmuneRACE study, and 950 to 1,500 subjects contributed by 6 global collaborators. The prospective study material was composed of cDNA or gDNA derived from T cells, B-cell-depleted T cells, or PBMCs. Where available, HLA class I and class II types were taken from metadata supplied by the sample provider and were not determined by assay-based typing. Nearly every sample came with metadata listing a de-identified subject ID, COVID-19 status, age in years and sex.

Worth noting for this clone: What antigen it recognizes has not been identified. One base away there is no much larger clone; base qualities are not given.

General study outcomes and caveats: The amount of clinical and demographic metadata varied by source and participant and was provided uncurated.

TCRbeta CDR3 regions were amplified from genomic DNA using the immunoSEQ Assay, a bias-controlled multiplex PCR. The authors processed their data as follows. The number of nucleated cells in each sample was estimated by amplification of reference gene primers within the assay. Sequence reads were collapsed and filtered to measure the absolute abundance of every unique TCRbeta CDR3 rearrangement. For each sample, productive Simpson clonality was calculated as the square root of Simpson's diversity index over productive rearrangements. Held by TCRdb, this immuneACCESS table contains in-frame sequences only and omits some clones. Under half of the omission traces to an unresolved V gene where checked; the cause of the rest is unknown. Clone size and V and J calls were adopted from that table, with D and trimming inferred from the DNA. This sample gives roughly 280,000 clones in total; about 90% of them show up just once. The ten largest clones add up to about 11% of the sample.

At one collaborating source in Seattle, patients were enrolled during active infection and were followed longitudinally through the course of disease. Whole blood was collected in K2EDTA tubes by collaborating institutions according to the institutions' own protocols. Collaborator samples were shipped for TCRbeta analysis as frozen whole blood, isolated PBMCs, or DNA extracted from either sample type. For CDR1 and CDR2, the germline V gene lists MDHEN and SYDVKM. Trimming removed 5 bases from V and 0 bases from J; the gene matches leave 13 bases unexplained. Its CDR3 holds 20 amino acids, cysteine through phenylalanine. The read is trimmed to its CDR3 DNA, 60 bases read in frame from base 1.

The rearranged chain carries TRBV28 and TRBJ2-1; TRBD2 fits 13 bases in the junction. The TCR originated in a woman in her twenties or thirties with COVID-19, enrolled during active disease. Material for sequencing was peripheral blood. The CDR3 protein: CASSAPGLAGVGLSYNEQFF. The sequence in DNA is TGTGCCAGCAGTGCCCCCGGACTAGCGGGAGTCGGACTCTCCTACAATGAGCAGTTCTTC. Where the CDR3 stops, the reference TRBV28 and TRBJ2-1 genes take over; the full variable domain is DVKVTQSSRYLVKRTGEKVFLECVQDMDHENMFWYRQDPGLGLRLIYFSYDVKMKEKGDIPEGYSVSREKKERFSLILESASTNQTSMYLCASSAPGLAGVGLSYNEQFFGPGTRLTVL.